The sequence of this T cell receptor beta chain was determined in a study of cytomegalovirus exposure and HLA in healthy donors. The CDR3 covers 12 residues. The trim removed 7 bases at V and 7 bases at J, leaving 9 bases unmatched. The germline gives CDR1 SQVTM, CDR2 ANQGSEA. Use of 60 Vbeta and 13 Jbeta primers characterized the PCR. Sequencing used immunoSEQ multiplex PCR; TCRdb keeps in-frame clones, though not all of them. Seen here are more than 90,000 clones, 82% observed once, and the top ten hold approximately 3.6%. This TCR was sampled from a man in his fifties in good health and CMV-seronegative. The sample taken for sequencing was PBMCs. The chain joins TRBV29-1 to TRBJ1-2; 7 bases fit TRBD1. CDR3 protein: CSADREQRGYTF. The CDR3 nucleotides are TGCAGCGCTGACAGGGAACAACGTGGCTACACCTTC.